This T cell receptor (beta chain) was captured by sequencing in a study of blood T cell repertoires in COVID-19. CDR1 is KGHDR and CDR2 is SFDVKD in the germline V gene. Trimming pared 0 bases from V and 7 bases from J, leaving 9 bases between. The CDR3 has 14 amino acids. Sequenced by immunoSEQ multiplex PCR; TCRdb stores in-frame clones only, minus some. The sample lists tens of thousands of clones, over 65% seen once, with 14% in the top ten. The rearrangement joins TRBV24-1 to TRBJ1-5; D uncertain. The receptor was isolated from a man aged 60 to 69 with COVID-19, enrolled during active disease. Sequenced sample: peripheral blood. The CDR3 nucleotides are TGTGCCACCAGTGATTTGCATAGTAGCCAGCCCCAGCATTTT. Residues: CATSDLHSSQPQHF.